One sample yielded the 11 T cell receptor beta chains listed below, sequenced in a study of Graves' ophthalmopathy and Graves' hyperthyroidism. Investigators amplified TCR beta CDR3 regions from RNA transcripts. The first-round RT-PCR employed HTBI primers together with the Qiagen OneStep RT-PCR kit. A multiplex PCR was then performed as the second round. TCRdb reprocessed the multiplex PCR reads via MiXCR and lists one record per CDR3 protein. Among 500,000 to 700,000 distinct CDR3 sequences listed, about 20% were seen once. Sequenced: peripheral blood. The receptors here all came from a woman aged 18 to 35 with stable Graves' hyperthyroidism. Some clones in this sample may be carry-over from other donors' samples.

This clonotype was observed many times. The chain joins TRBV5-1 to TRBJ2-7; tentatively, D is TRBD1 (5 bases). This CDR3 has 13 residues. V lost 5 bases, J lost 6 bases, and 15 bases lay in between. Germline values: CDR1 SGHRS, CDR2 YFSETQ. CDR3 sequence (DNA): TGCGCCAGCAGACTCCCAGGGCACCGCGAGCAGTACTTC. Translation gives CASRLPGHREQYF.

The chain joins TRBV6-1 to TRBJ1-3; the match to TRBD1 covers 10 bases. There are 15 residues in the CDR3. The V gene end was trimmed by 6 bases and the J gene end by 2 bases; junction bases not matched to a gene: 4. From germline, CDR1 is MNHNS and CDR2 SASEGT. The CDR3 region is CASRSGTGAGNTIYF. The CDR3, as DNA: TGTGCCAGCAGATCCGGGACAGGGGCTGGAAACACCATATATTTT.

In its sample, this clonotype was seen a few times. The V call is TRBV4-1, the J call TRBJ2-5; 7 nucleotides match TRBD1. CDR1 MGHRA and CDR2 YSYEKL come from the germline V gene. The V and J ends lost 0 bases and 2 bases, in that order; junction bases with no gene match: 6. The CDR3 covers 16 residues. CDR3 nucleotide sequence: TGCGCCAGCAGCCAAGACCCGGGACAGAGACAAGAGACCCAGTACTTC. Translation: CASSQDPGQRQETQYF.

This rearrangement joins TRBV30 to TRBJ2-7, with D maybe TRBD1 (6 bases). Between the trimmed V and J ends, which lost 2 bases and 2 bases, there was a span of 10 bases. The CDR3 totals 13 residues. Germline V CDR1 and CDR2: GTSNPN, SVGIG (reference sequence). CDR3 in amino acids: CAWSLQGTYEQYF. CDR3 DNA: TGTGCCTGGAGTTTACAGGGTACCTACGAGCAGTACTTC.

This sequence joins TRBV6-1 and TRBJ2-5; unclear D gene. The V end was cut by 10 bases, the J end by 6 bases, with 12 bases between. The germline CDR1 and CDR2 sequences are MNHNS and SASEGT. The CDR3 is 11 amino acids. CDR3 residues: CATTVGQTQYF. The CDR3 nucleotides read TGTGCCACCACGGTGGGCCAGACCCAGTACTTC.

This clonotype came up many times. The rearrangement joins TRBV5-1 to TRBJ2-5; 9 nucleotides align to TRBD1. Per germline, CDR1 SGHRS and CDR2 YFSETQ. With V trimmed by 4 bases and J by 3 bases, 10 bases remained unmatched. This CDR3 contains 16 residues. For the CDR3, the DNA is TGCGCCAGCAGCCCCACCCCGGGACAGGGAGAAGAGACCCAGTACTTC. Residues: CASSPTPGQGEETQYF.

This clonotype was recorded a few times. This sequence joins TRBV12-3 or TRBV12-4 and TRBJ1-1; D ambiguous. The germline V and J ends were trimmed by 0 bases and 8 bases, with 4 bases remaining between them. The CDR3 loop spans 11 amino acids. For the CDR3, the DNA is TGTGCCAGCAGTTTAGCTAAAGAAGCTTTCTTT. Protein: CASSLAKEAFF.

This clonotype was counted many times. V and J are TRBV2 and TRBJ1-2, with TRBD1 matching 9 bases. Germline CDR1 reads SNHLY; CDR2 reads FYNNEI. J gave up 2 bases and V 5 bases, and 6 bases lay outside the gene matches. CDR3 length: 15 residues. CDR3 DNA: TGTGCCAGCAGTTCAACAGGGGGCGCGAACTATGGCTACACCTTC. Translating it yields CASSSTGGANYGYTF. Full variable domain (missing parts from reference TRBV2 and TRBJ1-2): EPEVTQTPSHQVTQMGQEVILRCVPISNHLYFYWYRQILGQKVEFLVSFYNNEISEKSEIFDDQFSVERPDGSNFTLKIRSTKLEDSAMYFCASSSTGGANYGYTFGSGTRLTVV.

This clonotype was found many times. The J gene is TRBJ2-7, the V gene TRBV6-1; unclear D gene. The V and J ends lost 6 bases and 2 bases respectively, with 14 bases between them. The CDR3 extends over 14 amino acids. The germline gives CDR1 MNHNS, CDR2 SASEGT. The CDR3 DNA follows: TGTGCCAGCAGGTCCCCACAGATGACCTACGAGCAGTACTTC. Translating it yields CASRSPQMTYEQYF.

This clonotype was detected ten times or more. V gene TRBV11-1 combines with J gene TRBJ2-5; a possible D gene is TRBD2 (5 bases). V was shortened by 5 bases and J by 3 bases, with 16 bases between the two germline ends. The CDR3 is 15 amino acids. CDR1 is SGHAT, CDR2 FQDESV, per germline (reference sequence). CDR3 sequence (DNA): TGTGCCAGCAGCCCGGTCCGGGGATATGAAGAGACCCAGTACTTC. Translation gives CASSPVRGYEETQYF.

The rearrangement joins TRBV19 to TRBJ1-1; D possibly corresponds to TRBD1 (6 bases). Per germline, CDR1 LNHDA and CDR2 SQIVND (reference sequence). The ends were cut back, 8 bases at V and 1 base at J, with 14 bases in the middle. This CDR3 comprises 14 residues. Here the CDR3 reads CASRPGGPNTEAFF. The CDR3 bases are TGTGCCAGTCGTCCGGGGGGGCCGAACACTGAAGCTTTCTTT.